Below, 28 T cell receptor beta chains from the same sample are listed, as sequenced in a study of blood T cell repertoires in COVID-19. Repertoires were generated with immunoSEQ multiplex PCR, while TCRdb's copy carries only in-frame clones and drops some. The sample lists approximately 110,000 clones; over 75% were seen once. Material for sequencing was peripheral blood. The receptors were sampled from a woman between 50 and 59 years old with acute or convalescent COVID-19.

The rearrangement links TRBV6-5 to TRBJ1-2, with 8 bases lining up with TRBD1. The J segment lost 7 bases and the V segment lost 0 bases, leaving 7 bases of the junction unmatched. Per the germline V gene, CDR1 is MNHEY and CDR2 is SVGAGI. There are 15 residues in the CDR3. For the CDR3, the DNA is TGTGCCAGCAGTTACTCGTCAGGGGGCGCGTTTGGCTACACCTTC. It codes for CASSYSSGGAFGYTF.

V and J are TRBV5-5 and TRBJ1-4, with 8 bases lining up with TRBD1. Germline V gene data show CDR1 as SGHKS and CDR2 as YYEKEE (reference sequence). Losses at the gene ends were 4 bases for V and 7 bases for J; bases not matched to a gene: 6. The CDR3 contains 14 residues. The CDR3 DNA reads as TGTGCCAGCAGCCATCAGGGGGCGGCTGAAAAACTGTTTTTT. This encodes CASSHQGAAEKLFF.

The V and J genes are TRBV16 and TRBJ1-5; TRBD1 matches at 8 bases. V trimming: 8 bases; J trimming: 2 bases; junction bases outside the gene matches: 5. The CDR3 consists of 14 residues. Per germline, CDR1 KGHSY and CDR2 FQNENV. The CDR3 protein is CASGAGQGNQPQHF. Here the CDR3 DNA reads TGTGCCAGCGGTGCGGGACAGGGCAATCAGCCCCAGCATTTT.

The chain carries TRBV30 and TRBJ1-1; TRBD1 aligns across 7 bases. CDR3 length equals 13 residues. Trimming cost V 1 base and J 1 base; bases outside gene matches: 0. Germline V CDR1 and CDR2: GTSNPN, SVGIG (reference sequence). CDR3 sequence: CAWSGQGNTEAFF. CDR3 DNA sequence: TGTGCCTGGAGTGGACAGGGGAACACTGAAGCTTTCTTT.

DNA for the CDR3: TGCAGCGTGGGGAGCTCCTACGAGCAGTACTTC. Translated, it gives CSVGSSYEQYF. The chain recombines TRBV29-1 with TRBJ2-7, with a tentative D call TRBD2 (5 bases). Germline V gene sequence: CDR1 SQVTM, CDR2 ANQGSEA. The CDR3 is 11 residues long. V was pared by 6 bases and J by 0 bases, with 6 bases between.

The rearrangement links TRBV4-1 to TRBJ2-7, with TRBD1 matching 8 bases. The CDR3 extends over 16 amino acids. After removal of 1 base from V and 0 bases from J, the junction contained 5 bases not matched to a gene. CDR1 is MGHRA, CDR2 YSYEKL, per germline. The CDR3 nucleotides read TGCGCCAGCAGCCAAGCCCCAGGGGGCAGCTCCTACGAGCAGTACTTC. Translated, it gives CASSQAPGGSSYEQYF.

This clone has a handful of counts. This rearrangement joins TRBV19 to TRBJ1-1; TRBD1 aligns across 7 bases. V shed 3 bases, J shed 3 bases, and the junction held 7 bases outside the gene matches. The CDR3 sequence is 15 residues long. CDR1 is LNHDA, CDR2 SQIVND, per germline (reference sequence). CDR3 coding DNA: TGTGCCAGTAGTATCGCCCCAACAGGGGACACTGAAGCTTTCTTT. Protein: CASSIAPTGDTEAFF.

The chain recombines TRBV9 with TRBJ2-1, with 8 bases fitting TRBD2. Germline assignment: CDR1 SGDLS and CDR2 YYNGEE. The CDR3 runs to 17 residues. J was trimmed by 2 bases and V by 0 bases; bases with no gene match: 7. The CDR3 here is CASSVEAGAVAYNEQFF. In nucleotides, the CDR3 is TGTGCCAGCAGCGTAGAAGCGGGGGCGGTCGCCTACAATGAGCAGTTCTTC.

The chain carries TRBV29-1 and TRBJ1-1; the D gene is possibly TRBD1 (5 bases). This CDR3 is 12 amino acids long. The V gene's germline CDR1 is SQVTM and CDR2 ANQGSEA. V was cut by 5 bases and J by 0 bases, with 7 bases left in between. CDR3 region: CSVYRLNTEAFF. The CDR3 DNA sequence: TGCAGCGTTTACAGGCTGAACACTGAAGCTTTCTTT.

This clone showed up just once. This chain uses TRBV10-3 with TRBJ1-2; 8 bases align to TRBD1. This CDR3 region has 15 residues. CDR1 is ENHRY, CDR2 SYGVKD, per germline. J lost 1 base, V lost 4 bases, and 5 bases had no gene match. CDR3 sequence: CAISVQGAGNYGYTF. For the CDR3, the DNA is TGTGCCATCAGTGTTCAGGGGGCTGGTAACTATGGCTACACCTTC.

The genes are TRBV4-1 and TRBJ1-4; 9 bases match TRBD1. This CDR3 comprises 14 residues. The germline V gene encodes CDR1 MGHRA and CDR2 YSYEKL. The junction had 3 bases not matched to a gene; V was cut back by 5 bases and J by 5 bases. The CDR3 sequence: CASSWDRVNEKLFF. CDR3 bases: TGCGCCAGCAGCTGGGACAGGGTAAATGAAAAACTGTTTTTT.

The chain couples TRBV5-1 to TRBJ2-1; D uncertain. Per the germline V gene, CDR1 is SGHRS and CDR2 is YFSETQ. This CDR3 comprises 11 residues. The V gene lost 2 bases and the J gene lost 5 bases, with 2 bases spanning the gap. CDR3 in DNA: TGCGCCAGCAGCTTCGACAATGAGCAGTTCTTC. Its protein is CASSFDNEQFF.

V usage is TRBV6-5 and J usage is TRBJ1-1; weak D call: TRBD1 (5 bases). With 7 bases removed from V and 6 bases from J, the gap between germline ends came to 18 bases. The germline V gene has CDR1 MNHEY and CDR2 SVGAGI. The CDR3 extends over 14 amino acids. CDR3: CASTFSGGDAEAFF. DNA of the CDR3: TGTGCCAGCACCTTTTCGGGGGGGGACGCTGAAGCTTTCTTT.

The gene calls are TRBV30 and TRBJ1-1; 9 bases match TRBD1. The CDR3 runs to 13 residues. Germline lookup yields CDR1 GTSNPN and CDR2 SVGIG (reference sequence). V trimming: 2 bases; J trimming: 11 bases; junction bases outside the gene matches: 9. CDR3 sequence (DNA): TGTGCCTGGAGTATAACAGGGGGCGCCGACGCTTTCTTT. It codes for CAWSITGGADAFF.

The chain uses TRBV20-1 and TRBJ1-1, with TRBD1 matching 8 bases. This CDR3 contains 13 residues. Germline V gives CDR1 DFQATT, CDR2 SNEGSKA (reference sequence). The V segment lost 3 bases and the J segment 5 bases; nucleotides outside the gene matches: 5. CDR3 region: CSASRTGRTEAFF. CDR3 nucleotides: TGCAGTGCTAGTCGGACAGGGCGGACTGAAGCTTTCTTT.

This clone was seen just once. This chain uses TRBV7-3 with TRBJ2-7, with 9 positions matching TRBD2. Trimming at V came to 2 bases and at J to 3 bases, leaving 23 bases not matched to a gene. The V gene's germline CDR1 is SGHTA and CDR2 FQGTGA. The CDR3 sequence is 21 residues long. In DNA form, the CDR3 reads TGTGCCAGCAGCTTACGATATGAGAGCGGGGGGCCCGCTAGAATAGACTACGAGCAGTACTTC. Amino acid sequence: CASSLRYESGGPARIDYEQYF.

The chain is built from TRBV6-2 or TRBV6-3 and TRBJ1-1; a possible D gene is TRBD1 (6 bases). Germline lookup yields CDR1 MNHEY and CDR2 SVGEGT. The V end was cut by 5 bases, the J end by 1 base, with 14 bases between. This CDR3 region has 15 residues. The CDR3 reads CASSRHQGGNTEAFF. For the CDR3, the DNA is TGTGCCAGCAGTCGACACCAAGGGGGGAACACTGAAGCTTTCTTT.

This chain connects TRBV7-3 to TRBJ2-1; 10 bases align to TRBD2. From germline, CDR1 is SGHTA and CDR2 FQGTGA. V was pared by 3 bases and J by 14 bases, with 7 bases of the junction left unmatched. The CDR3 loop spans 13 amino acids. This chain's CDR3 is CASSFSSGGWKFF. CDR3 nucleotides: TGTGCCAGCAGCTTCTCTAGCGGGGGTTGGAAGTTCTTC.

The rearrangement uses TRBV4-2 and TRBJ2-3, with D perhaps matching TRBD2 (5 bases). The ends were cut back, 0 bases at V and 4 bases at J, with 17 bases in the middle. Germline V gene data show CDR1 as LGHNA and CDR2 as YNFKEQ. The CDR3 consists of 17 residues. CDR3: CASSQDRGRSAADTQYF. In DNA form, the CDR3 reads TGTGCCAGCAGCCAAGATCGCGGGCGGAGCGCCGCAGATACGCAGTATTTT.

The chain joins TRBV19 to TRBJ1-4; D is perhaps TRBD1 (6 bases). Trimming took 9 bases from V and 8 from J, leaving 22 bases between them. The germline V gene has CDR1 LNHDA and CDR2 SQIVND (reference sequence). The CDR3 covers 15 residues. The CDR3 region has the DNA TGTGCCAGCAGACTTACATCCAGGGGAGGGGAAAAACTGTTTTTT. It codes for CASRLTSRGGEKLFF.

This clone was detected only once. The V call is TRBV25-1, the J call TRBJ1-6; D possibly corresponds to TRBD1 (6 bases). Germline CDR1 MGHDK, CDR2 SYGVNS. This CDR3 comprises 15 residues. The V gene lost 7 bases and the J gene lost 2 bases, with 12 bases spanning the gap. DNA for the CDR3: TGTGCCAGCAAGGAGGCAGGGGCCTATAATTCACCCCTCCACTTT. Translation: CASKEAGAYNSPLHF.

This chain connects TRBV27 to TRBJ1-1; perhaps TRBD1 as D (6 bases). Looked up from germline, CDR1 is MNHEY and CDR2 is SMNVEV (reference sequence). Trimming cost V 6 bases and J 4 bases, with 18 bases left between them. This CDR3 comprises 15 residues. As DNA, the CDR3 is TGTGCCAGCAGCCCCTGGGAGGGGGGGATCACTGAAGCTTTCTTT. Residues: CASSPWEGGITEAFF.

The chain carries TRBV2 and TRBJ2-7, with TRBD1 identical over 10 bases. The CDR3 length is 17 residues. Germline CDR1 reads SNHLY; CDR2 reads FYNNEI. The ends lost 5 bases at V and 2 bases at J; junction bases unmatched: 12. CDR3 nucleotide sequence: TGTGCCAGCAGTCAAAAAAGGGGACAGGGGTCCCCCTACGAGCAGTACTTC. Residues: CASSQKRGQGSPYEQYF.

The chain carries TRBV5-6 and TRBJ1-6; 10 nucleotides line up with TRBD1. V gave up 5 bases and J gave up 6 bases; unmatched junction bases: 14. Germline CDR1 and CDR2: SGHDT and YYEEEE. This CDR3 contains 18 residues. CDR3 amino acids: CASSPPGQGPLGNSPLHF. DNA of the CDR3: TGTGCCAGCAGTCCTCCGGGACAGGGGCCCCTCGGTAATTCACCCCTCCACTTT.

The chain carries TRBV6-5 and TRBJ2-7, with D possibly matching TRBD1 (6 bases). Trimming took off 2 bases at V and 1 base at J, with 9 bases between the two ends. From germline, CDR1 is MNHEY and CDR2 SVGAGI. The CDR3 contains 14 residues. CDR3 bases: TGTGCCAGCAGTTACAGGGGGACATCCTACGAGCAGTACTTC. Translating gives CASSYRGTSYEQYF.

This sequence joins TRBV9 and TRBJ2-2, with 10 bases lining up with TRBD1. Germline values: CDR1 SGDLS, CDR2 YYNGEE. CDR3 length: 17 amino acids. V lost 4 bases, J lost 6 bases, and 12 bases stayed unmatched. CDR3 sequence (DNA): TGTGCCAGCAGCAAGGGCGCTCCGGGACAGGGGTCCGGGGAGCTGTTTTTT. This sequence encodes CASSKGAPGQGSGELFF.

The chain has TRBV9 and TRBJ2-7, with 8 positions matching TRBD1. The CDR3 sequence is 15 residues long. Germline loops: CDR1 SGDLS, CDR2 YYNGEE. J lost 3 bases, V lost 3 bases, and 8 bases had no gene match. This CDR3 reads CASSATGTGLYEQYF. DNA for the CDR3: TGTGCCAGCAGCGCGACCGGGACAGGCCTCTACGAGCAGTACTTC.

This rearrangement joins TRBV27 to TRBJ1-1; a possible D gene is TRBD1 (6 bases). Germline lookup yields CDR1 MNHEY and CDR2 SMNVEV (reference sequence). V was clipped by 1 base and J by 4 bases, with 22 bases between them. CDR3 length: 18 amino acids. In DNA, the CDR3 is TGTGCCAGCAGTTTATGGGGGGGGCTGGGGGAGGATGGCACTGAAGCTTTCTTT. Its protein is CASSLWGGLGEDGTEAFF.